Listed here are 21 T cell receptor beta chains from one sample, sequenced in a study of identical twins. TCRdb used MiXCR to reprocess the 5' RACE reads, holding one entry per CDR3 protein. The sample lists nearly 650,000 distinct CDR3 sequences, just over 7% occurring once. These sequences were also reported in another study, on yellow fever vaccine responses in identical twins.

The material sequenced was PBMCs. The receptors originated from a woman aged 18 to 35 in good health.

CDR3 sequence: CASGPGTVFEAYEQYF. As DNA, the CDR3 is TGTGCCAGCGGTCCCGGGACGGTTTTTGAGGCCTACGAGCAGTACTTC. The rearrangement links TRBV6-4 to TRBJ2-7; either TRBD1 or TRBD2 may fit D (5 bases each). V lost 8 bases and J lost 2, with 22 bases in between. Germline V gives CDR1 MRHNA, CDR2 SNTAGT. CDR3 length equals 16 residues.

In its sample, this clonotype was seen many times. This chain joins TRBV2 and TRBJ2-2, with TRBD1 matching over 8 bases. Germline loops: CDR1 SNHLY, CDR2 FYNNEI. Unmatched junction bases numbered 3, after V lost 3 bases and J lost 6 bases. The CDR3 has 14 amino acids. This CDR3 is CASSDGTGAGELFF. The DNA for the CDR3 is TGTGCCAGCAGTGATGGGACAGGAGCCGGGGAGCTGTTTTTT. The full variable domain, completed using reference TRBV2 and TRBJ2-2, is EPEVTQTPSHQVTQMGQEVILRCVPISNHLYFYWYRQILGQKVEFLVSFYNNEISEKSEIFDDQFSVERPDGSNFTLKIRSTKLEDSAMYFCASSDGTGAGELFFGEGSRLTVL.

This clonotype was counted between two and nine times. One end of the junction varies from germline; a read error may be responsible. V is TRBV5-1 and J is TRBJ2-3; TRBD1 matches at 8 bases. CDR1 and CDR2 (germline): SGHRS, YFSETQ. The CDR3 covers 16 residues. CDR3 region: CASSAGQGVSSDTKYF. The CDR3 DNA reads TGCGCCAGCAGCGCCGGACAGGGAGTTTCGTCAGATACGAAGTATTTT.

This clonotype was seen a handful of times. The rearrangement links TRBV5-1 to TRBJ2-5; D tentatively reads TRBD1 or TRBD2 (5 bases each). The V end lost 3 bases, the J end lost 9 bases, and 12 bases lay between the germline ends. Germline CDR1 is SGHRS and CDR2 is YFSETQ. The CDR3 loop spans 12 amino acids. The CDR3 DNA sequence: TGCGCCAGCAGCTCGTTACTGGGGGCCCAGTACTTC. Translated: CASSSLLGAQYF.

This clonotype was detected many times. The DNA for the CDR3 is TGTGCCACCAGCAGAGTGGGAAATGAAGAGACCCAGTACTTC. Its protein product is CATSRVGNEETQYF. This chain connects TRBV15 to TRBJ2-5; no clear D gene. The CDR3 extends over 14 amino acids. The ends were cut back, 1 base at V and 3 bases at J, with 9 bases in the middle. CDR1 is LNHNV, CDR2 YYDKDF, per germline (reference sequence).

This clonotype was counted only a few times. DNA for the CDR3: TGTGCCAGCAGTTACGGGGGGACAGGGAATAATGAGCAGTTCTTC. Its protein is CASSYGGTGNNEQFF. The chain combines TRBV6-2 or TRBV6-3 with TRBJ2-1; 9 positions agree with TRBD1. Per germline, CDR1 MNHEY and CDR2 SVGEGT. V dropped 2 bases and J dropped 7; count of bases not matched to a gene: 6. This CDR3 comprises 15 residues.

This clonotype was detected ten times or more. The chain links TRBV10-3 to TRBJ2-1; D unclear. Trimming removed 0 bases from V and 5 bases from J, with 5 bases in between. The CDR3 totals 13 residues. Germline V CDR1 and CDR2: ENHRY, SYGVKD. CDR3 amino acids: CAISESQDNEQFF. CDR3 nucleotide sequence: TGTGCCATCAGTGAGTCCCAGGACAATGAGCAGTTCTTC.

The sample holds a few counts of this clonotype. The CDR3 loop reads CAARDSSTDTQYF. For the CDR3, the DNA is TGTGCCGCCCGGGACTCAAGCACAGATACGCAGTATTTT. The chain has TRBV10-3 and TRBJ2-3, with D tentatively TRBD2 (6 bases). Trimming left V 11 bases short and J 0 bases short, with 12 bases between. From germline, CDR1 is ENHRY and CDR2 SYGVKD. The CDR3 loop spans 13 amino acids.

The rearrangement joins TRBV6-1 to TRBJ2-1, with TRBD2 as a possible D gene (6 bases). Between the trimmed V and J ends, which lost 3 bases and 4 bases, there was a span of 22 bases. The CDR3 contains 18 residues. The germline CDR1 and CDR2 sequences are MNHNS and SASEGT. Here the CDR3 reads CASSEMGISGPYYNEQFF. The CDR3 nucleotides read TGTGCCAGCAGTGAGATGGGCATTAGCGGCCCTTATTACAATGAGCAGTTCTTC.

V and J are TRBV7-3 and TRBJ2-1; 10 bases map to TRBD2. Germline CDR1 reads SGHTA; CDR2 reads FQGTGA. The ends lost 5 bases at V and 5 bases at J; junction bases unmatched: 9. The CDR3 extends over 16 amino acids. For the CDR3, the DNA is TGTGCCAGCAGCCCCAATCTAGCGGGAGTGGACAATGAGCAGTTCTTC. It translates to CASSPNLAGVDNEQFF. Full variable domain (outside the CDR3, taken from reference TRBV7-3 and TRBJ2-1): GAGVSQTPSNKVTEKGKYVELRCDPISGHTALYWYRQSLGQGPEFLIYFQGTGAADDSGLPNDRFFAVRPEGSVSTLKIQRTERGDSAVYLCASSPNLAGVDNEQFFGPGTRLTVL.

This clonotype was counted ten times or more. The chain combines TRBV15 with TRBJ2-2, with D uncertain. Per the germline V gene, CDR1 is LNHNV and CDR2 is YYDKDF (reference sequence). V shed 0 bases and J shed 5 bases, with 10 bases lying between them. CDR3 length: 15 amino acids. This CDR3 reads CATSRDQAGTGELFF. DNA of the CDR3: TGTGCCACCAGCAGAGATCAGGCTGGGACCGGGGAGCTGTTTTTT.

The chain links TRBV10-2 to TRBJ2-2; TRBD1 aligns across 8 bases. J was trimmed by 4 bases and V by 3 bases; bases with no gene match: 7. The germline V gene has CDR1 WSHSY and CDR2 SAAADI. The CDR3 spans 16 residues. In DNA form, the CDR3 reads TGCGCCAGCAGTGACCACTCGACAGGGGCCACCGGGGAGCTGTTTTTT. Protein sequence: CASSDHSTGATGELFF.

Many counts were recorded for this clonotype. The V gene is TRBV12-3 or TRBV12-4, the J gene TRBJ2-1, with unresolved D. Trimming cost V 5 bases and J 4 bases, with 12 bases left between them. CDR3 length: 14 amino acids. For the CDR3, the DNA is TGTGCCAGCAGTATTCGCCGAGATTACAATGAGCAGTTCTTC. Amino acid sequence: CASSIRRDYNEQFF.

V and J are TRBV10-3 and TRBJ1-4; D unclear. V gave up 0 bases and J gave up 3 bases, with 8 bases separating them. This CDR3 has 15 amino acids. The germline V gene encodes CDR1 ENHRY and CDR2 SYGVKD. The CDR3 DNA is TGTGCCATCAGTGAGTCCGGCAGCTCTAATGAAAAACTGTTTTTT. It codes for CAISESGSSNEKLFF.

This clonotype was picked up many times. V and J are TRBV5-1 and TRBJ2-1; 7 positions match TRBD1. The CDR3 is 15 residues long. V lost 4 bases, J lost 5 bases, and 9 bases stayed unmatched. Germline values: CDR1 SGHRS, CDR2 YFSETQ. This CDR3 reads CASSGGQSLDNEQFF. The CDR3 DNA reads TGCGCCAGCAGCGGGGGACAGAGCTTAGACAATGAGCAGTTCTTC.

In its sample, this clonotype was seen many times. This sequence joins TRBV6-5 and TRBJ2-3; D might be TRBD1 or TRBD2, each matching 6 bases. Germline CDR1 reads MNHEY; CDR2 reads SVGAGI. V lost 4 bases and J lost 0, with 14 bases in between. The CDR3 has 16 amino acids. CDR3 sequence: CASSFGGRGSTDTQYF. CDR3 nucleotide sequence: TGTGCCAGCAGTTTCGGGGGCAGGGGTAGCACAGATACGCAGTATTTT.

This clonotype was detected many times. The J gene is TRBJ2-1, the V gene TRBV28, with 10 positions matching TRBD1. CDR1 is MDHEN and CDR2 is SYDVKM in the germline V gene. The V segment lost 5 bases and the J segment 8 bases; nucleotides outside the gene matches: 6. The CDR3 covers 14 residues. CDR3 region: CASSETGGLDEQFF. The DNA for the CDR3 is TGTGCCAGCAGTGAGACAGGGGGCCTCGATGAGCAGTTCTTC.

The table lists this clonotype with many counts. V is TRBV29-1 and J is TRBJ2-5, with D perhaps TRBD1 or TRBD2 (6 bases each). CDR3 size: 15 residues. V dropped 1 base and J dropped 5 bases, with 17 bases sitting between them. Germline lookup yields CDR1 SQVTM and CDR2 ANQGSEA. CDR3 DNA: TGCAGCGTTGAAGTATCCTCCGGAGGGGGGGAGACCCAGTACTTC. Residues: CSVEVSSGGGETQYF.

This clonotype has at least ten counts. V and J are TRBV7-6 and TRBJ1-3, with D possibly TRBD1 on 6 matching bases. Germline-derived CDR1 and CDR2 are SGHVS and FNYEAQ. V shed 1 base and J shed 8 bases, with 15 bases lying between them. The CDR3 contains 15 residues. The CDR3 is CASSLERRGGDTIYF. CDR3 coding DNA: TGTGCCAGCAGCTTAGAACGCAGGGGAGGTGACACCATATATTTT. The full variable domain, rest sourced from reference TRBV7-6 and TRBJ1-3, is GAGVSQSPRYKVTKRGQDVALRCDPISGHVSLYWYRQALGQGPEFLTYFNYEAQQDKSGLPNDRFSAERPEGSISTLTIQRTEQRDSAMYRCASSLERRGGDTIYFGEGSWLTVV.

The V and J genes are TRBV6-2 or TRBV6-3 and TRBJ2-1; the D gene could be TRBD1 or TRBD2 (5 bases each). The V gene's germline CDR1 is MNHEY and CDR2 SVGEGT. V was shortened by 7 bases and J by 0 bases, with 13 bases between the two germline ends. The CDR3 totals 15 residues. The CDR3 reads CASIQGPLSYNEQFF. CDR3 sequence (DNA): TGTGCCAGCATTCAGGGACCCCTCTCCTACAATGAGCAGTTCTTC.

Written as DNA, the CDR3 is TGCAGTGCTCCCCCAGTCCTAGCGGATACCTACAATGAGCAGTTCTTC. This codes for CSAPPVLADTYNEQFF. This chain uses TRBV20-1 with TRBJ2-1, with TRBD2 matching 7 bases. The CDR3 is 16 amino acids. Trimming took 5 bases from V and 2 from J; bases not matched to a gene: 12. Germline values: CDR1 DFQATT, CDR2 SNEGSKA (reference sequence).